Listed below are T cell receptor beta chains from one sample, sequenced in a study of cytomegalovirus exposure and HLA in healthy donors. Here immunoSEQ multiplex PCR was the method, and the copy in TCRdb shows in-frame clones only, minus some. The repertoire has about 69,000 clones, about 70% of them found once; the top ten carry about 10%. Source material: PBMCs. These receptors were collected from a woman in her twenties or thirties in good health and CMV-seronegative. The CDR3 runs from the conserved cysteine through the conserved F or W. A D gene is named only where the DNA matches it firmly. Some rows mark clone size as missing; the rest say once, few, many or name a class of expanded clone.

. | TRBJ1-1 | TRBV29-1 | . | TGCAGCGTTGATGATGGCTTTACCACTGAAGCTTTCTTT | CSVDDGFTTEAFF
once | TRBJ2-1 | TRBV5-1 | . | TGCGCCAGCAGCGATAACGAGGTATTGCAGTTCTTC | CASSDNEVLQFF
. | TRBJ1-1 | TRBV4-1 | TRBD1 | TGCGCCAGCAGCCAAGACCTCAAGTGGGGACAGGGCACTGAAGCTTTCTTT | CASSQDLKWGQGTEAFF
. | TRBJ2-1 | TRBV30 | TRBD2 | TGTGCCTGGCTGACTAGCGGGGGCTACAATGAGCAGTTCTTC | CAWLTSGGYNEQFF
. | TRBJ1-1 | TRBV7-9 | . | TGTGCCAGCAGCTTGGGAGGGTTTGAAGCTTTCTTT | CASSLGGFEAFF
. | TRBJ1-1 | TRBV29-1 | TRBD1 | TGCAGCCTTAGACAGGGGGAGAACACTGAAGCTTTCTTT | CSLRQGENTEAFF
. | TRBJ2-1 | TRBV2 | . | TGTGCCGCCCAAGGAGTCTACTCCTACAATGAGCAGTTCTTC | CAAQGVYSYNEQFF
few | TRBJ1-3 | TRBV5-4 | TRBD1 | TGTGCCAGCAGCTTCGACAGGGCGGGAAACACCATATATTTT | CASSFDRAGNTIYF
. | TRBJ1-4 | TRBV5-5 | . | TGTGCCAGCAGCTTGACAGGTTTAAATGAAAAACTGTTTTTT | CASSLTGLNEKLFF
. | TRBJ2-7 | TRBV2 | . | TGTGCCAGCAGCGCAGGCAAACCTAAATACGAGCAGTACTTC | CASSAGKPKYEQYF
. | TRBJ1-2 | TRBV4-1 | TRBD1 | TGCGCCAGCAGCCAAGATAGTCGGGACAGGGCGATCTATGGCTACACCTTC | CASSQDSRDRAIYGYTF
. | TRBJ2-1 | TRBV10-1 | . | TGCGCCAGCAGGGAACTAGTATACGCAATAATCGAATGGGATGAGCAGTTCTTC | CASRELVYAIIEWDEQFF
. | TRBJ2-3 | TRBV19 | TRBD1 | TGTGCCAGTAAGGACAGGGGTAGCACAGATACGCAGTATTTT | CASKDRGSTDTQYF
few | TRBJ1-2 | TRBV6-1 | . | TGTGCCAGCAGTGAAGCGTGGACAGAGAACTATGGCTACACCTTC | CASSEAWTENYGYTF
. | TRBJ2-1 | TRBV4-1 | . | TGCGCCAGCAGCCAAATTCCCGGTAGCATTTACAATGAGCAGTTCTTC | CASSQIPGSIYNEQFF
few | TRBJ1-1 | TRBV6-5 | TRBD1 | TGTGCCAGCAGTTACAGGAGACAGGGAGTAGTAGTTGAAGCTTTCTTT | CASSYRRQGVVVEAFF
. | TRBJ1-1 | TRBV15 | . | TGTGCCACCAGCAGAGGGCAGTCGAACACTGAAGCTTTCTTT | CATSRGQSNTEAFF
. | TRBJ1-5 | TRBV2 | . | TGTGCCAGCAGTGGGGAAAGGGGTAGCAATCAGCCCCAGCATTTT | CASSGERGSNQPQHF
. | TRBJ2-7 | TRBV18 | TRBD1 | TGTGCCAGCTCAAGGGACAGAGACTACGAGCAGTACTTC | CASSRDRDYEQYF
. | TRBJ2-7 | TRBV18 | . | TGTGCCAGCTCCGGGTCTACCTACGAGCAGTACTTC | CASSGSTYEQYF
. | TRBJ2-7 | TRBV5-6 | TRBD2 | TGTGCCAGCAGCTTGGCCCTAGCGGGCGAGCAGTACTTC | CASSLALAGEQYF
. | TRBJ1-6 | TRBV30 | . | TGTGCCTGGAGTACGAAAGGGGGGGGTAATTCACCCCTCCACTTT | CAWSTKGGGNSPLHF
. | TRBJ1-2 | TRBV5-1 | . | TGCGCCAGCAGCCCCCCGGACAATCGCGGCTACACCTTC | CASSPPDNRGYTF
. | TRBJ1-6 | TRBV19 | TRBD1 | TGTGCCAGTTCAGGTCGAGGGGGCGCTTGGAATTCACCCCTCCACTTT | CASSGRGGAWNSPLHF
few | TRBJ1-4 | TRBV14 | . | TGTGCCAGCAGCCCGAACCAAAACGGGGAAAAACTGTTTTTT | CASSPNQNGEKLFF
. | TRBJ1-1 | TRBV18 | . | TGTGCCAGCTCACCACCCGATCGGGGGATGAACACTGAAGCTTTCTTT | CASSPPDRGMNTEAFF
. | TRBJ2-1 | TRBV30 | TRBD2 | TGTGCCTGGAGCGCCCGTACCGGGACTAGCGCTGATGAGCAGTTCTTC | CAWSARTGTSADEQFF
. | TRBJ2-5 | TRBV7-6 | . | TGTGCCAGCAGCTTAGGTGGCAGAACGGAGACCCAGTACTTC | CASSLGGRTETQYF
. | TRBJ1-2 | TRBV19 | . | TGTGCCAGTAGCAGGGGCTCAGCTAACTATGGCTACACCTTC | CASSRGSANYGYTF
few | TRBJ1-1 | TRBV6-5 | TRBD1 | TGTGCCAGCAGTTACTCGAGGTCAGGGGGCAAAACTGAAGCTTTCTTT | CASSYSRSGGKTEAFF
. | TRBJ1-2 | TRBV25-1 | . | TGTGCCAGCAGTGAATATTTTGGGGACTCTAACTATGGCTACACCTTC | CASSEYFGDSNYGYTF
few | TRBJ2-3 | TRBV7-2 | . | TGTGCCAGCAGCCAGGGAAGTGGGGTTCCTACGCAGTATTTT | CASSQGSGVPTQYF
. | TRBJ1-2 | TRBV10-3 | . | TGTGCCATCAGTGAGGGTACAGGGAGTTGGTATGGCTACACCTTC | CAISEGTGSWYGYTF
. | TRBJ1-6 | TRBV5-1 | TRBD1 | TGCGCCAGCAGCTTGGGACAGGGGGATTCACCCCTCCACTTT | CASSLGQGDSPLHF
. | TRBJ1-1 | TRBV5-1 | TRBD1 | TGCGCCAGCAGCTTGGAGGGACAGACGAACACTGAAGCTTTCTTT | CASSLEGQTNTEAFF
. | TRBJ2-5 | TRBV6-1 | TRBD2 | TGTGCCAGCAGCTCGGGGGGGCCAGAGACCCAGTACTTC | CASSSGGPETQYF
. | TRBJ1-1 | TRBV6-5 | TRBD1 | TGTGCCAGCAGTTATCAGGGGGCGAGAGGGAACACTGAAGCTTTCTTT | CASSYQGARGNTEAFF
. | TRBJ2-1 | TRBV4-3 | TRBD2 | TGCGCCAGCAGCCAAGTCGGTGGCGGGGGTGAGCAGTTCTTC | CASSQVGGGGEQFF
few | TRBJ1-4 | TRBV9 | . | TGTGCCAGCAGCCCAGGGAACCTTCATGAAAAACTGTTTTTT | CASSPGNLHEKLFF
. | TRBJ1-1 | TRBV5-6 | . | TGTGCCAGCAGCGTCCAGATAAACACTGAAGCTTTCTTT | CASSVQINTEAFF
. | TRBJ1-2 | TRBV9 | . | TGTGCCAGCAGCGTAGGGTTGTACAGTCTCACCTTC | CASSVGLYSLTF